This is a list of T cell receptor beta chains from one sample in a study of CD8 T cells in Susac syndrome. From the immunoSEQ multiplex PCR reads, TCRdb called clonotypes with MiXCR, one entry per CDR3 protein. The table lists 170,000 or so distinct CDR3 sequences, 85% to 95% of them singletons. Sequenced material: CD8+ T cells from PBMCs. Receptor source: a human donor with multiple sclerosis. CDR3s include the opening cysteine and the closing phenylalanine or tryptophan. The order of the fields is D gene, J gene, clone size, V gene, CDR3 protein, CDR3 DNA. The D gene is left open where the match is weak. Size tells how often a clone was seen (once, few, many) or the class of an expanded clone, and some rows leave it out.

. TRBJ1-5 . TRBV25-1 CASSELTGQPQHF TGTGCCAGCAGTGAATTAACTGGTCAGCCCCAGCATTTT
TRBD2 TRBJ2-5 . TRBV29-1 CSVEDLWGLAGAIFQETQYF TGCAGCGTTGAAGATCTTTGGGGGCTAGCGGGAGCCATATTCCAAGAGACCCAGTACTTC
. TRBJ2-1 . TRBV29-1 CSVDSGQYNEQFF TGCAGCGTTGATTCGGGCCAGTACAATGAGCAGTTCTTC
. TRBJ2-7 . TRBV6-5 CASGVGNEQYF TGTGCCAGCGGGGTTGGGAACGAGCAGTACTTC
. TRBJ1-2 . TRBV29-1 CSVYSLYGYTF TGCAGCGTATACAGCCTCTATGGCTACACCTTC
. TRBJ2-1 . TRBV24-1 CATSDLAGLRQFF TGTGCCACCAGTGATTTGGCCGGTCTGCGGCAGTTCTTC
TRBD1 TRBJ1-1 . TRBV19 CASKHARTGGENTEAFF TGTGCCAGTAAACATGCCCGGACAGGCGGAGAGAACACTGAAGCTTTCTTT
. TRBJ2-1 . TRBV2 CASSERGLEQFF TGTGCCAGCAGTGAAAGGGGACTTGAGCAGTTCTTC
. TRBJ1-6 . TRBV5-6 CASSLHTNFSPLHF TGTGCCAGCAGCTTACACACTAACTTTTCACCCCTCCACTTT
. TRBJ2-7 . TRBV6-5 CASSYPGQIYEQYF TGTGCCAGCAGTTACCCCGGACAGATATACGAGCAGTACTTC
TRBD1 TRBJ2-7 . TRBV29-1 CSVLTTGTGGYEQYF TGCAGCGTGCTGACCACCGGGACAGGGGGCTACGAGCAGTACTTC
. TRBJ2-1 . TRBV27 CASSLSGFDRSYNEQFF TGTGCCAGCAGTTTATCTGGGTTCGATCGCTCCTACAATGAGCAGTTCTTC
TRBD2 TRBJ2-1 . TRBV14 CASSPSREGYNEQFF TGTGCCAGCAGTCCCTCTCGGGAGGGCTACAATGAGCAGTTCTTC
. TRBJ2-5 . TRBV3-1 CASSQVGTAQETQYF TGTGCCAGCAGCCAAGTCGGCACAGCGCAAGAGACCCAGTACTTC
. TRBJ2-7 . TRBV11-2 CASSALTQGYEQYF TGTGCCAGCAGCGCCCTTACTCAGGGTTACGAGCAGTACTTC
TRBD2 TRBJ2-1 . TRBV12-3/TRBV12-4 CASTDGTSDEQFF TGTGCCAGCACCGACGGGACTAGCGATGAGCAGTTCTTC
TRBD2 TRBJ2-5 . TRBV29-1 CSGRGGETQYF TGCAGCGGGCGGGGGGGAGAGACCCAGTACTTC
. TRBJ2-1 few TRBV28 CASSSGHNEQFF TGTGCCAGCAGTTCCGGGCACAATGAGCAGTTCTTC
TRBD1 TRBJ2-1 . TRBV11-2 CASSYGQEVFF TGTGCCAGCAGCTACGGACAGGAGGTGTTCTTC
. TRBJ2-7 . TRBV12-3/TRBV12-4 CASSPQSSYEQYF TGTGCCAGCAGTCCACAGAGCTCCTACGAGCAGTACTTC
TRBD1 TRBJ2-7 . TRBV5-1 CASSLWTGVREQYF TGCGCCAGCAGCTTATGGACAGGGGTTCGCGAGCAGTACTTC
. TRBJ1-5 . TRBV28 CASSSPGHRNQPQHF TGTGCCAGCAGTTCTCCGGGACATCGCAATCAGCCCCAGCATTTT
. TRBJ2-7 . TRBV27 CASRTGHYEQYF TGTGCCAGCAGGACGGGACACTACGAGCAGTACTTC
. TRBJ2-5 . TRBV29-1 CSVALETQYF TGCAGCGTAGCTCTTGAGACCCAGTACTTC
TRBD2 TRBJ2-7 once TRBV11-2 CASSPGLYGEQYF TGTGCCAGCAGCCCGGGACTATACGGCGAGCAGTACTTC
TRBD2 TRBJ2-7 . TRBV20-1 CSARVLRGGYEQYF TGCAGTGCTAGAGTATTGCGGGGGGGATATGAGCAGTACTTC
TRBD2 TRBJ2-1 . TRBV27 CASSPGTSGRKQFF TGTGCCAGCAGTCCTGGGACTAGCGGGAGGAAGCAGTTCTTC
. TRBJ2-1 once TRBV27 CASNPGPPGEFF TGTGCCAGCAATCCAGGCCCTCCAGGGGAGTTCTTC
. TRBJ2-1 . TRBV28 CASSLFPSGSYNEQFF TGTGCCAGCAGTTTATTTCCCAGTGGCTCCTACAATGAGCAGTTCTTC
. TRBJ2-7 . TRBV27 CASSNRQGAGYEQYF TGTGCCAGCAGTAACCGACAGGGAGCGGGTTACGAGCAGTACTTC
. TRBJ1-2 . TRBV29-1 CSVVGGIYGYTF TGCAGCGTCGTGGGAGGGATCTATGGCTACACCTTC
. TRBJ2-7 once TRBV12-3/TRBV12-4 CASSFEWAGLSYEQYF TGTGCCAGCAGTTTTGAATGGGCAGGCCTCTCCTACGAGCAGTACTTC
. TRBJ2-3 few TRBV19 CASRYTDTQYF TGTGCCAGCAGGTACACAGATACGCAGTATTTT
TRBD1 TRBJ1-1 . TRBV30 CALQGTGTEAFF TGTGCCTTACAGGGGACCGGCACTGAAGCTTTCTTT
. TRBJ2-3 . TRBV6-6 CASSYIDTDTQYF TGTGCCAGCAGTTACATAGACACAGATACGCAGTATTTT
. TRBJ2-2 . TRBV12-3/TRBV12-4 CASNPTGDTGELFF TGTGCCAGCAACCCTACGGGGGACACCGGGGAGCTGTTTTTT
TRBD1 TRBJ1-2 . TRBV9 CASRGQINYGYTF TGTGCCAGCAGGGGACAGATTAACTATGGCTACACCTTC
TRBD2 TRBJ2-4 . TRBV30 CAWSNGLAGDGSIQYF TGTGCCTGGAGTAATGGACTAGCGGGAGACGGGTCCATTCAGTACTTC
. TRBJ2-7 . TRBV29-1 CSVWTHEQYF TGCAGCGTTTGGACGCACGAGCAGTACTTC
. TRBJ1-1 . TRBV20-1 CSARGALGRPNTEAFF TGCAGTGCTAGAGGTGCCCTCGGCAGGCCAAACACTGAAGCTTTCTTT
. TRBJ2-4 . TRBV4-1 CASSQNTGDLAKNIQYF TGCGCCAGCAGCCAGAATACAGGGGACTTAGCCAAAAACATTCAGTACTTC
. TRBJ1-2 . TRBV25-1 CASSDALAGGNGYTF TGTGCCAGCAGTGACGCTCTTGCTGGGGGTAATGGCTACACCTTC
. TRBJ2-2 . TRBV6-5 CASSYGTGDATGELFF TGTGCCAGCAGTTACGGGACCGGGGACGCCACCGGGGAGCTGTTTTTT
. TRBJ1-1 . TRBV18 CASSPASWNTEAFF TGTGCCAGCTCACCAGCAAGCTGGAACACTGAAGCTTTCTTT
. TRBJ2-6 . TRBV2 CASMGGLSGANVLTF TGTGCCAGCATGGGGGGGCTTTCTGGGGCCAACGTCCTGACTTTC
TRBD1 TRBJ2-2 . TRBV9 CASSVGPGGDTGELFF TGTGCCAGCAGCGTAGGTCCAGGGGGAGACACCGGGGAGCTGTTTTTT
. TRBJ1-4 . TRBV25-1 CASSEGVRTVVEKLFF TGTGCCAGCAGTGAAGGGGTTCGAACGGTAGTTGAAAAACTGTTTTTT
. TRBJ2-1 . TRBV5-1 CASRRPDHRYRDNNEQFF TGCGCCAGCAGAAGGCCGGACCACCGGTACAGGGATAACAATGAGCAGTTCTTC
. TRBJ2-3 once TRBV5-6 CASSSGWVQYF TGTGCCAGCAGCTCCGGATGGGTGCAGTATTTT
. TRBJ1-1 . TRBV30 CAWSPRTANTEAFF TGTGCCTGGAGTCCGCGGACAGCCAACACTGAAGCTTTCTTT
. TRBJ2-5 . TRBV28 CASSSRRDVMETQYF TGTGCCAGCAGCTCCCGTCGAGACGTAATGGAGACCCAGTACTTC
TRBD2 TRBJ2-7 once TRBV5-6 CASSHRDYYYEQYF TGTGCCAGCAGCCACCGGGACTACTACTACGAGCAGTACTTC
. TRBJ1-5 . TRBV7-3 CASSLKGDSYSNQPQHF TGTGCCAGCAGCTTAAAGGGTGACAGCTATAGCAATCAGCCCCAGCATTTT